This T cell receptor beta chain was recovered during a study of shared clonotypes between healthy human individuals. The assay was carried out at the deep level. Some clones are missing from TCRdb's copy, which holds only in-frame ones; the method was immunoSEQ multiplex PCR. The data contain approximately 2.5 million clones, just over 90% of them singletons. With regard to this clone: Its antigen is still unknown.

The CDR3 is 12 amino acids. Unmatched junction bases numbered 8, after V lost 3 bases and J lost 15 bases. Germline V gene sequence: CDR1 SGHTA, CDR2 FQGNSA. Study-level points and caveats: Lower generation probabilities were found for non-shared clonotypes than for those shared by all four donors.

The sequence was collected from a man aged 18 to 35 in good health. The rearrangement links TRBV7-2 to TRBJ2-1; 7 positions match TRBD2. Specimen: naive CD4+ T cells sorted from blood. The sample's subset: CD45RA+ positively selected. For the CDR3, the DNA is TGTGCCAGCAGCTTTCCGGGAGGAGGGTTGTTCTTC. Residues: CASSFPGGGLFF. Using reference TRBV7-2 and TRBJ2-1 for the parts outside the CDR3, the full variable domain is GAGVSQSPSNKVTEKGKDVELRCDPISGHTALYWYRQSLGQGLEFLIYFQGNSAPDKSGLPSDRFSAERTGGSVSTLTIQRTQQEDSAVYLCASSFPGGGLFFGPGTRLTVL.